This T cell receptor (beta chain) is from a study of blood T cell repertoires in COVID-19. Whole-study context: Samples of COVID-19 (acute and convalescent) were obtained from the United States, Italy and Spain. T cells, B-cell-depleted T cells, or PBMCs provided the cDNA or gDNA that served as material.

The CDR3 loop spans 15 amino acids. V was cut by 0 bases and J by 5 bases, with 13 bases left in between. Germline V CDR1 and CDR2: LNHNV, YYDKDF (reference sequence). Methods used by the authors: Reference gene primers were amplified, and this amplification served to estimate nucleated cell counts. Clones were sequenced by immunoSEQ multiplex PCR, and TCRdb holds only the in-frame ones, with some missing. V, J and clone size are those of that table, while D and trimming were read from the DNA. In the table there are about 51,000 clones, 70% to 90% of which are singletons. The clonotype comes from an elderly man with active COVID-19. The V gene is TRBV15, the J gene TRBJ2-5; D gene uncertain. The sequenced material came from peripheral blood. The CDR3 spells CATSRDRAGTETQYF. As DNA, the CDR3 is TGTGCCACCAGCAGAGATCGTGCAGGTACGGAGACCCAGTACTTC.